This TCR beta chain was identified in a study of blood T cell repertoires in COVID-19. Study in general: Samples representing acute and convalescent COVID-19 were sourced from the United States, Italy and Spain.

The CDR3 has 15 amino acids. Looked up from germline, CDR1 is SNHLY and CDR2 is FYNNEI. The V and J ends lost 1 base and 0 bases respectively, with 7 bases between them. Assay used: immunoSEQ multiplex PCR; TCRdb lists only in-frame clones, some missing. In the table there are 150,000 to 200,000 clones, less than 90% of which are singletons. This sequence was found in a man aged 70-80 years with active or convalescent COVID-19. The sequenced sample was peripheral blood. The rearrangement uses TRBV2 and TRBJ1-5, with D unresolved. CDR3 bases: TGTGCCAGCAGTGAAGGATTCGGTAGCAATCAGCCCCAGCATTTT. Translation: CASSEGFGSNQPQHF.